The rows below give T cell receptor beta chains drawn from one sample of a study of T cells after posttransplantation cyclophosphamide. Assay used: immunoSEQ multiplex PCR; TCRdb lists only in-frame clones, some missing. The repertoire holds a few thousand clones, with 85% to 90% as singletons. The specimen was PBMCs, collected after allogeneic stem cell transplant with posttransplant cyclophosphamide. These receptors were taken from a female patient aged 50-59 years who received an allogeneic stem cell transplant from an unrelated donor, was CMV-positive, and had acute and chronic GVHD. Part of the T cell pool may stem from the graft donor. Each CDR3 is given with its conserved first and last residue. The D gene is left open where the match is weak. The size of a clone is reported for some rows only, either as once, few or many, or as a class for expanded clones.

v_call: TRBV6-1; d_call: TRBD1; clone_size: -; j_call: TRBJ1-2; cdr3_aa: CASSDPGQGNYPVRDGYTF; cdr3_nt: TGTGCCAGCAGTGACCCGGGACAGGGGAATTATCCGGTGAGAGATGGCTACACCTTC
v_call: TRBV9; d_call: -; clone_size: once; j_call: TRBJ2-7; cdr3_aa: CASSVGVGGTYEQYF; cdr3_nt: TGTGCCAGCAGCGTAGGTGTCGGGGGAACCTACGAGCAGTACTTC
v_call: TRBV28; d_call: -; clone_size: once; j_call: TRBJ2-7; cdr3_aa: CASSRQSRPYEQYF; cdr3_nt: TGTGCCAGCAGTCGACAGAGCCGACCCTACGAGCAGTACTTC
v_call: TRBV27; d_call: TRBD1; clone_size: -; j_call: TRBJ2-7; cdr3_aa: CASSWGQGNIEQYF; cdr3_nt: TGTGCCAGCAGTTGGGGACAGGGAAACATCGAGCAGTACTTC
v_call: TRBV10-3; d_call: -; clone_size: -; j_call: TRBJ2-7; cdr3_aa: CAISERLSGRSYEQYF; cdr3_nt: TGTGCCATCAGTGAGAGGTTGAGCGGACGGTCCTACGAGCAGTACTTC
v_call: TRBV7-8; d_call: -; clone_size: -; j_call: TRBJ1-4; cdr3_aa: CASSPLVWGVNEKLFF; cdr3_nt: TGTGCCAGCAGCCCTCTTGTTTGGGGGGTTAATGAAAAACTGTTTTTT
v_call: TRBV6-5; d_call: -; clone_size: -; j_call: TRBJ2-7; cdr3_aa: CASSYGSGPYEQYF; cdr3_nt: TGTGCCAGCAGTTACGGGAGTGGACCCTACGAGCAGTACTTC
v_call: TRBV5-1; d_call: TRBD1; clone_size: -; j_call: TRBJ2-3; cdr3_aa: CASSLDGQGIDTQYF; cdr3_nt: TGCGCCAGCAGCTTGGACGGACAGGGGATAGATACGCAGTATTTT
v_call: TRBV6-1; d_call: -; clone_size: once; j_call: TRBJ2-7; cdr3_aa: CASGRPPYEQYF; cdr3_nt: TGTGCCAGCGGGAGGCCCCCCTACGAGCAGTACTTC
v_call: TRBV5-5; d_call: -; clone_size: -; j_call: TRBJ2-3; cdr3_aa: CASSFSGTDTQYF; cdr3_nt: TGTGCCAGCAGCTTCTCGGGCACAGATACGCAGTATTTT